This paragraph reports one T cell receptor beta chain. V was cut by 3 bases and J by 0 bases, with 14 bases left in between. The CDR3 has 15 amino acids. The germline V gene has CDR1 SQVTM and CDR2 ANQGSEA. This sample was included in a study of blood T cell repertoires in COVID-19. At the level of the study: T cells, B-cell-depleted T cells, or PBMCs provided the cDNA or gDNA that served as material.

Study processing details: Nucleated cell counts were estimated from reference gene primer amplification. Only in-frame clones appear in the TCRdb table, and some are missing; sequencing was by immunoSEQ multiplex PCR. D and trimming come from the DNA, and the V and J calls and clone size come from that table. The sample has approximately 500,000 clones; around nine tenths are singletons. Those who participated ranged in age from roughly 18 to 90 years and resided in 24 US areas. Cohort 3 donors counted as recovered after two negative PCRs, clearance, or resolved symptoms. The TCR sequence derives from a woman aged 40-49 years who had recovered from COVID-19. Input material: PBMCs or T cells enriched from blood (not recorded which). The chain employs TRBV29-1 and TRBJ1-2; weak D call: TRBD1 (5 bases). In nucleotides, the CDR3 is TGCAGCGTTGAGGGCCTAGACAGATCTAACTATGGCTACACCTTC. Its translation: CSVEGLDRSNYGYTF.